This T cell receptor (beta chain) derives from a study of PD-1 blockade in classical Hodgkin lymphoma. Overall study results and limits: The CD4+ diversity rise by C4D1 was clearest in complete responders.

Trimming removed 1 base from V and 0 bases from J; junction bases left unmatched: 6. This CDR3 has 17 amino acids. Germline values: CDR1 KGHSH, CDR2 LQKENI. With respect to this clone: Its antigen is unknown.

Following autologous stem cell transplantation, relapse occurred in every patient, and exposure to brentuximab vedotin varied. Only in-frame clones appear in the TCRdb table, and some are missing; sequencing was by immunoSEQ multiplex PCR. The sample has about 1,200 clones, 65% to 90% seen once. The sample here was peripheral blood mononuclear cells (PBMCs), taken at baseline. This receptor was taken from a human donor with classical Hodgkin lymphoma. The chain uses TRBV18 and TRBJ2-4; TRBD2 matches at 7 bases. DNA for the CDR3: TGTGCCAGCTCACCACGGTCTAGCGGTTTAGCCAAAAACATTCAGTACTTC. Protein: CASSPRSSGLAKNIQYF.